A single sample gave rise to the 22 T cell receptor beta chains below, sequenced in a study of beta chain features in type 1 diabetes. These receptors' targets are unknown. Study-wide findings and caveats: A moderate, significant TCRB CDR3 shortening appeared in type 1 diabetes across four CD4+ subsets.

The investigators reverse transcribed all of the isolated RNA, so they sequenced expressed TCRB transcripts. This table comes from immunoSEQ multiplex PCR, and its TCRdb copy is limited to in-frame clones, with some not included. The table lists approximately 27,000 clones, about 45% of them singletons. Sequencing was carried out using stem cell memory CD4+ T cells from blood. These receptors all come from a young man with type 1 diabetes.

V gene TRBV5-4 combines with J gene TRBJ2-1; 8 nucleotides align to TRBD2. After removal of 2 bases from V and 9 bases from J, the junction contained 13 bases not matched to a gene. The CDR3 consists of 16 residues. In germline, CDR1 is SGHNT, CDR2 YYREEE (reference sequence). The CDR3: CASSFRLAGLELEQFF. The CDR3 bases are TGTGCCAGCAGCTTTCGTCTAGCGGGTCTTGAGCTTGAGCAGTTCTTC.

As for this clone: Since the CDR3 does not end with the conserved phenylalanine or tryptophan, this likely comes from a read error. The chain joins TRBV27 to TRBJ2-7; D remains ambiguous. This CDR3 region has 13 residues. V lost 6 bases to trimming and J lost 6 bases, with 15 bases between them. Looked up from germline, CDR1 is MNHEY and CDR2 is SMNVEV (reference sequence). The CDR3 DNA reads TGTGCCAGCAGGTTCAGAGGCCGAACCGAGCAGTACCTC. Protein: CASRFRGRTEQYL.

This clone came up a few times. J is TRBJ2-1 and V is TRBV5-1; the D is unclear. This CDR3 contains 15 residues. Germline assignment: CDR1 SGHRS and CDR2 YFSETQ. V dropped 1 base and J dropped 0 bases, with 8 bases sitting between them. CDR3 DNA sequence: TGCGCCAGCAGCTTGCCGAGTAGCTCCTACAATGAGCAGTTCTTC. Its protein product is CASSLPSSSYNEQFF.

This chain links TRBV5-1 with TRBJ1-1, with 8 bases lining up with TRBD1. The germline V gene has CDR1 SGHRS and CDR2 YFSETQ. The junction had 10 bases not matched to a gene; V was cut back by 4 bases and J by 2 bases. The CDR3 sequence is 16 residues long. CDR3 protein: CASSLNPGTGNTEAFF. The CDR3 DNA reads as TGCGCCAGCAGCCTAAATCCCGGGACAGGTAACACTGAAGCTTTCTTT.

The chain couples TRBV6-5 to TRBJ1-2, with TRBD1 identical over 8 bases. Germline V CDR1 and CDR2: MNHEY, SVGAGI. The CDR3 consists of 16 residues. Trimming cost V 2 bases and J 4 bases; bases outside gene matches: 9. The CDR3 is CASSYIQGAGSYGYTF. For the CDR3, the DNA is TGTGCCAGCAGTTACATCCAGGGGGCGGGCAGCTATGGCTACACCTTC.

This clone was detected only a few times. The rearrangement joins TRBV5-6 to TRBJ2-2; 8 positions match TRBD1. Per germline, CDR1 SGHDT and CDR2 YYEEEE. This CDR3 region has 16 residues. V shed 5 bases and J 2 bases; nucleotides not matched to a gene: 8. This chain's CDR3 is CASRFEQGVNTGELFF. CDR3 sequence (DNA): TGTGCCAGCAGGTTCGAACAGGGGGTTAACACCGGGGAGCTGTTTTTT.

The CDR3 is CAARQGALAGTGELFF. The CDR3 coding sequence is TGTGCCGCCCGACAGGGGGCTCTAGCGGGTACCGGGGAGCTGTTTTTT. The V and J genes are TRBV10-3 and TRBJ2-2, with 10 bases that match TRBD1. V was clipped by 11 bases and J by 5 bases; unmatched bases: 14. The CDR3 loop spans 16 amino acids. CDR1 and CDR2 (germline): ENHRY, SYGVKD.

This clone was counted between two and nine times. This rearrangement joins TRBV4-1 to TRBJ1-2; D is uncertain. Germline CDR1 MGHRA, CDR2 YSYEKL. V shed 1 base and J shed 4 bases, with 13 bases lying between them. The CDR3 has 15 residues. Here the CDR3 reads CASSQGTSGIYGYTF. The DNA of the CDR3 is TGCGCCAGCAGCCAAGGGACCTCCGGGATCTATGGCTACACCTTC.

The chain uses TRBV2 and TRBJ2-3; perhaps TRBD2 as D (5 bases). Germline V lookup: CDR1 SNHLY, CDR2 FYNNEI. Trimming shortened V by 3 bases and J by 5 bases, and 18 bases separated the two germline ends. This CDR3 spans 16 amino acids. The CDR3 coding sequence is TGTGCCAGCAGTGATACGGCTACCGTTCGGGGAGATACGCAGTATTTT. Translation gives CASSDTATVRGDTQYF.

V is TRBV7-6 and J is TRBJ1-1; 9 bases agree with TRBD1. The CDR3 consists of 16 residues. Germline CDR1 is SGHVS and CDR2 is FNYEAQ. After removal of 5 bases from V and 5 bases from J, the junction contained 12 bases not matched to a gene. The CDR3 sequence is CASSRGTGSGATEAFF. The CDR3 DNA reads TGTGCCAGCAGCAGAGGGACAGGGAGCGGCGCGACTGAAGCTTTCTTT.

In DNA form, the CDR3 reads TGTGCCTGGAGTGGGGGACAGCGCAATCAGCCCCAGCATTTT. Its translation: CAWSGGQRNQPQHF. The chain recombines TRBV30 with TRBJ1-5, with 7 nucleotides matching TRBD1. V was pared by 1 base and J by 2 bases, with 2 bases of the junction left unmatched. The germline V gene encodes CDR1 GTSNPN and CDR2 SVGIG (reference sequence). The CDR3 consists of 14 residues.

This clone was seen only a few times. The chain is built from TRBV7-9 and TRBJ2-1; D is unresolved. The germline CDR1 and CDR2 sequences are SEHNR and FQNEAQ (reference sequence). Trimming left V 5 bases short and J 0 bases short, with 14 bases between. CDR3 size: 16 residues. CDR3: CASSEQESSSYNEQFF. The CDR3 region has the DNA TGTGCCAGCAGCGAACAAGAATCTAGCTCCTACAATGAGCAGTTCTTC.

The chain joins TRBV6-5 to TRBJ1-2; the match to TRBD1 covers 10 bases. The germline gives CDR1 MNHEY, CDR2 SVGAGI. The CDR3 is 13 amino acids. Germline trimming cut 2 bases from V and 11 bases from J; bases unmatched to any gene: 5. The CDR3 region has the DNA TGTGCCAGCAGTTACCGGGACAGGGGACTGTACACCTTC. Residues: CASSYRDRGLYTF.

This CDR3 reads CASSPRDGRNTEAFF. Written as DNA, the CDR3 is TGCGCCAGCAGCCCTCGGGACGGGAGGAACACTGAAGCTTTCTTT. The chain employs TRBV5-1 and TRBJ1-1; tentatively, D is TRBD1 (5 bases). V shed 4 bases and J shed 1 base, with 14 bases lying between them. The CDR3 totals 15 residues. CDR1 SGHRS and CDR2 YFSETQ come from the germline V gene. Combining the CDR3 with reference TRBV5-1 and TRBJ1-1 gives the whole variable domain KAGVTQTPRYLIKTRGQQVTLSCSPISGHRSVSWYQQTPGQGLQFLFEYFSETQRNKGNFPGRFSGRQFSNSRSEMNVSTLELGDSALYLCASSPRDGRNTEAFFGQGTRLTVV.

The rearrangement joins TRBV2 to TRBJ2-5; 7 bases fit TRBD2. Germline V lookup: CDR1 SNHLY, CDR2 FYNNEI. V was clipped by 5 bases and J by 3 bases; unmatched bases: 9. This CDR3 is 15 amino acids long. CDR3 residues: CASSWLAGGEETQYF. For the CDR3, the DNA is TGTGCCAGCAGTTGGTTAGCGGGTGGGGAAGAGACCCAGTACTTC.

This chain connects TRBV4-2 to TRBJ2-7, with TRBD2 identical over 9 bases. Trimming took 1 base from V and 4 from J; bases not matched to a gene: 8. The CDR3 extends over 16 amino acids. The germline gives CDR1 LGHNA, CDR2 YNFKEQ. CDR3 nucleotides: TGTGCCAGCAGCCAAGGGGGGGCGGGAGGGTCGTACGAGCAGTACTTC. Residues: CASSQGGAGGSYEQYF.

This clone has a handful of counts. In DNA, the CDR3 is TGTGCCAGTAGTTCCGATTATCCAGGGCGGAACACTGAAGCTTTCTTT. Protein product: CASSSDYPGRNTEAFF. The gene calls are TRBV19 and TRBJ1-1, with D perhaps matching TRBD1 (5 bases). From germline, CDR1 is LNHDA and CDR2 SQIVND (reference sequence). CDR3 length: 16 residues. V was cut by 5 bases and J by 1 base, with 17 bases left in between.

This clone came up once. CDR3 DNA: TGTGCCAGCAGCTTAGCGGGGGGACTAGCGGGAGGAGTCTACGAGCAGTACTTC. Its protein is CASSLAGGLAGGVYEQYF. The chain couples TRBV7-8 to TRBJ2-7; TRBD2 matches at 15 bases. The germline V gene encodes CDR1 SGHVS and CDR2 FQNEAQ. The J segment lost 3 bases and the V segment lost 0 bases, leaving 6 bases of the junction unmatched. CDR3 length equals 18 residues. Combining the CDR3 with reference TRBV7-8 and TRBJ2-7 gives the whole variable domain GAGVSQSPRYKVAKRGQDVALRCDPISGHVSLFWYQQALGQGPEFLTYFQNEAQLDKSGLPSDRFFAERPEGSVSTLKIQRTQQEDSAVYLCASSLAGGLAGGVYEQYFGPGTRLTVT.

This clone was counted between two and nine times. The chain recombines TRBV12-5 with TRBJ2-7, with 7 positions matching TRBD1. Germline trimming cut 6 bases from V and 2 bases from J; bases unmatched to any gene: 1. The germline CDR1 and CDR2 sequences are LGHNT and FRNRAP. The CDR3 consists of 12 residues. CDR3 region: CASGDRTYEQYF. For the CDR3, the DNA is TGTGCTAGTGGGGACAGGACCTACGAGCAGTACTTC.

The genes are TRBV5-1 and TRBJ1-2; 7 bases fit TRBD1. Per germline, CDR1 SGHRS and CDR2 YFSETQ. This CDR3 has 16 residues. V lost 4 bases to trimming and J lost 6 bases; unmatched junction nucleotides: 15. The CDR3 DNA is TGCGCCAGCAGCCCCTTGACCGGGACAGCACGCGATGGCTACACCTTC. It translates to CASSPLTGTARDGYTF.

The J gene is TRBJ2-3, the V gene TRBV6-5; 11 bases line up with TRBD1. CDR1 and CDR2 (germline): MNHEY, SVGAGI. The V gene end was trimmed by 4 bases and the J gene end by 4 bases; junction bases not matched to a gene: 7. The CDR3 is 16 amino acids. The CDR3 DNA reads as TGTGCCAGCAGTTCCGGGACAGGGGGTAGGTCAGATACGCAGTATTTT. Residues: CASSSGTGGRSDTQYF.

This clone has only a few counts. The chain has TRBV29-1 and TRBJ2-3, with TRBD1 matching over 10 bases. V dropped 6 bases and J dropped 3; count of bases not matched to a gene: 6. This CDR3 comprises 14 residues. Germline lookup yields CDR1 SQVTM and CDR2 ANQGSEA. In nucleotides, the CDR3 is TGCAGCGTCCAGACAGGGGGCTTTACAGATACGCAGTATTTT. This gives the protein CSVQTGGFTDTQYF.